The rows below give T cell receptor beta chains drawn from one sample of a study of graft-versus-host responses after intestinal transplantation. TCRdb keeps only in-frame clones here, not all; method: immunoSEQ multiplex PCR. The table shows tens of thousands of clones, with around nine tenths occurring only once. This specimen was PBMCs, taken around 120 days after intestinal transplantation. The receptors here all came from a human patient who received an intestinal transplant, so some T cells may come from the graft donor. The CDR3 runs from the conserved cysteine through the conserved F or W. The D gene is left open where the match is weak.

d_call | j_call | v_call | cdr3_aa
NA | TRBJ2-3 | TRBV27 | CASSLLGSADTQYF
NA | TRBJ1-3 | TRBV28 | CASSRLQVAPGNTIYF
NA | TRBJ1-1 | TRBV21-1 | CASSKGATGYTEAFF
NA | TRBJ2-7 | TRBV19 | CASSIVSPSYEQYF
TRBD1 | TRBJ2-7 | TRBV14 | CASSRVTGGTKQYF
NA | TRBJ1-4 | TRBV11-2 | CASSLDGGYNEKLFF
NA | TRBJ2-7 | TRBV6-1 | CASSPTVHEQYF
NA | TRBJ2-3 | TRBV5-8 | CASSDAGSPSTDTQYF
NA | TRBJ1-4 | TRBV6-6 | CASSLAYVGEKLFF
TRBD2 | TRBJ2-1 | TRBV4-1 | CASSHSSGGAYNEQFF
TRBD2 | TRBJ2-7 | TRBV11-2 | CASRTSYYEQYF
NA | TRBJ2-2 | TRBV6-5 | CASSVWLADTGELFF
NA | TRBJ2-1 | TRBV21-1 | CASSKRTYRGRNEQFF
NA | TRBJ1-2 | TRBV28 | CASGKGLNYGYTF
TRBD2 | TRBJ2-1 | TRBV28 | CASGDGSGYNEQFF
NA | TRBJ1-1 | TRBV4-1 | CASSQENRMVAFF
TRBD2 | TRBJ2-7 | TRBV28 | CASSSPGSGRAYEQYF
TRBD2 | TRBJ2-1 | TRBV5-4 | CASSELAGGRNEQFF
NA | TRBJ2-7 | TRBV7-5 | CASNPSGTPALEQYF
NA | TRBJ2-2 | TRBV7-2 | CASSKTISNTGELFF
NA | TRBJ1-2 | TRBV20-1 | CSASWDYGYTF
NA | TRBJ2-1 | TRBV7-9 | CASSSRVGTNNEQFF
NA | TRBJ2-3 | TRBV2 | CASTPGGTQYF
NA | TRBJ2-7 | TRBV5-1 | CASSLAHGPVYEQYF
NA | TRBJ2-7 | TRBV6-1 | CASSPTLGGYEQYF
NA | TRBJ2-5 | TRBV28 | CASTTPGVETQYF
NA | TRBJ1-1 | TRBV28 | CASVVRRGFSNTEAFF
NA | TRBJ1-1 | TRBV15 | CATSRRSGEAFF
NA | TRBJ2-7 | TRBV7-8 | CASSLVDDYEQYF
NA | TRBJ2-7 | TRBV5-6 | CASSLGVSYEQYF
NA | TRBJ1-2 | TRBV27 | CASSFQGSNYGYTF
TRBD1 | TRBJ1-1 | TRBV5-1 | CASTTGRATEAFF
NA | TRBJ2-3 | TRBV6-5 | CASSYVALATDTQYF
NA | TRBJ2-3 | TRBV9 | CASSVAILPSADTQYF
NA | TRBJ2-1 | TRBV7-8 | CASSPPSYGRSYNNEQFF
NA | TRBJ2-7 | TRBV7-6 | CASSLGQGSGGTYEQYF
NA | TRBJ2-7 | TRBV5-1 | CASSTGTRNYEQYF
NA | TRBJ1-1 | TRBV20-1 | CSASKRTEAFF
TRBD2 | TRBJ2-7 | TRBV28 | CASKGSGRRETYEQYF
NA | TRBJ1-1 | TRBV28 | CASSFRGTTEAFF
TRBD1 | TRBJ1-2 | TRBV28 | CASSLDREEGYTF
NA | TRBJ2-3 | TRBV7-3 | CASSLSVGSTDTQYF